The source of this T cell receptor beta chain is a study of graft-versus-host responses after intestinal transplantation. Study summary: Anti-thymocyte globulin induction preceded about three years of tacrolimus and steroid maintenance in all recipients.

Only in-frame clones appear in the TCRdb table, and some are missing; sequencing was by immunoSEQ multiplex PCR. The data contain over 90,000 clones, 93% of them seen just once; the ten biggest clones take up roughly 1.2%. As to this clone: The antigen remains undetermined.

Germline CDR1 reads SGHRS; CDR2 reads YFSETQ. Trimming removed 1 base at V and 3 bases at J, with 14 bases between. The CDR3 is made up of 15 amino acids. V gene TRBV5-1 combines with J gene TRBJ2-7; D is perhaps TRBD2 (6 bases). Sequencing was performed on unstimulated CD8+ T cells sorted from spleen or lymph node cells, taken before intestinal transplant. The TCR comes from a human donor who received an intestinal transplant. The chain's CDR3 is CASSLSRQEGYEQYF. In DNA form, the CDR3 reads TGCGCCAGCAGCTTGAGCAGGCAGGAGGGCTACGAGCAGTACTTC.